Following are 16 T cell receptor beta chains from one sample sequenced in a study of blood T cell repertoires in COVID-19. This table comes from immunoSEQ multiplex PCR, and its TCRdb copy is limited to in-frame clones, with some not included. This table holds about 200,000 clones, about 86% found once. Sample: peripheral blood. These receptors came from a woman aged 45-59 years with COVID-19, enrolled during active disease.

This rearrangement joins TRBV7-6 to TRBJ2-7; D possibly corresponds to TRBD2 (6 bases). Germline V lookup: CDR1 SGHVS, CDR2 FNYEAQ. V was trimmed by 0 bases and J by 2 bases, leaving 11 bases between them. This CDR3 is 15 amino acids long. The CDR3: CASSLAEGPPYEQYF. Here the CDR3 DNA reads TGTGCCAGCAGCTTAGCGGAGGGCCCCCCCTACGAGCAGTACTTC.

CDR3 bases: TGTGCCAGCAGCCCCGGGACACAAAAAAACATTCAGTACTTC. This gives the protein CASSPGTQKNIQYF. The chain uses TRBV5-5 and TRBJ2-4; D possibly corresponds to TRBD1 (6 bases). Germline lookup yields CDR1 SGHKS and CDR2 YYEKEE (reference sequence). The CDR3 sequence is 14 residues long. Trimming took 4 bases from V and 4 from J, leaving 12 bases between them.

The CDR3 DNA reads as TGTGCCAGCCGGGTAGATTGGAACACTGAAGCTTTCTTT. Its protein product is CASRVDWNTEAFF. The rearrangement joins TRBV6-5 to TRBJ1-1, with unresolved D. The CDR3 loop spans 13 amino acids. Germline lookup yields CDR1 MNHEY and CDR2 SVGAGI. Deletions cut 8 bases from V and 1 base from J, with 11 bases between.

This clone was seen once. The chain employs TRBV7-2 and TRBJ1-5; 10 bases fit TRBD1. This CDR3 has 15 amino acids. V trimming: 5 bases; J trimming: 4 bases; junction bases outside the gene matches: 5. Germline V gene lookup returns CDR1 SGHTA and CDR2 FQGNSA. DNA of the CDR3: TGTGCCAGCAGCCGGGACAGGGGCCTTAATCAGCCCCAGCATTTT. It codes for CASSRDRGLNQPQHF. Full variable domain (missing parts from reference TRBV7-2 and TRBJ1-5): GAGVSQSPSNKVTEKGKDVELRCDPISGHTALYWYRQSLGQGLEFLIYFQGNSAPDKSGLPSDRFSAERTGGSVSTLTIQRTQQEDSAVYLCASSRDRGLNQPQHFGDGTRLSIL.

The DNA of the CDR3 is TGTGCCAGCAGCCTGGGGACAGGGGTTAGCGGGACCGGGGAGCTGTTTTTT. Translating gives CASSLGTGVSGTGELFF. The chain recombines TRBV7-6 with TRBJ2-2; 10 bases line up with TRBD1. Germline lookup yields CDR1 SGHVS and CDR2 FNYEAQ. CDR3 length: 17 residues. Trimming took 5 bases from V and 5 from J; bases not matched to a gene: 11.

The J gene is TRBJ1-4, the V gene TRBV15; D perhaps matches TRBD1 (5 bases). Trimming removed 0 bases from V and 3 bases from J, with 17 bases in between. This CDR3 is built from 18 residues. The germline V gene encodes CDR1 LNHNV and CDR2 YYDKDF (reference sequence). CDR3 sequence (DNA): TGTGCCACCAGCAGAGATGGGGCAGGGAGGTGGTCTAATGAAAAACTGTTTTTT. The encoded protein is CATSRDGAGRWSNEKLFF.

In nucleotides, the CDR3 is TGTGCCAGCTCACGCTCTGGGACAGGGGATCAGCCCCAGCATTTT. Translated, it gives CASSRSGTGDQPQHF. The chain combines TRBV2 with TRBJ1-5, with TRBD1 matching over 10 bases. V was pared by 8 bases and J by 5 bases, with 9 bases of the junction left unmatched. From germline, CDR1 is SNHLY and CDR2 FYNNEI. The length of the CDR3 is 15 residues.

The gene calls are TRBV9 and TRBJ2-1, with 10 bases lining up with TRBD1. Per the germline V gene, CDR1 is SGDLS and CDR2 is YYNGEE. V lost 0 bases to trimming and J lost 0 bases; unmatched junction nucleotides: 9. CDR3 size: 19 residues. In nucleotides, the CDR3 is TGTGCCAGCAGCGTAGGCCCGGGACAGGGGTCTAGCTCCTACAATGAGCAGTTCTTC. Protein: CASSVGPGQGSSSYNEQFF.

This clone was seen once. V gene TRBV6-1 combines with J gene TRBJ2-7, with a possible D match to TRBD2 (7 bases). The CDR3 spans 14 residues. Germline V gene lookup returns CDR1 MNHNS and CDR2 SASEGT. V was shortened by 5 bases and J by 6 bases, with 17 bases between the two germline ends. The CDR3 sequence is CASSPRGAVGEQYF. As DNA, the CDR3 is TGTGCCAGCAGTCCCCGGGGGGCGGTTGGCGAGCAGTACTTC.

The chain links TRBV6-5 to TRBJ2-7; D perhaps matches TRBD2 (5 bases). V lost 10 bases and J 7 bases, leaving 20 bases between the germline ends. Germline V gene lookup returns CDR1 MNHEY and CDR2 SVGAGI. This CDR3 has 13 residues. CDR3 in amino acids: CAIGAGLRTEQYF. The CDR3 DNA reads TGTGCCATCGGAGCAGGACTGCGTACGGAGCAGTACTTC.

The chain employs TRBV11-2 and TRBJ2-1; tentative D call: TRBD2 (5 bases). Germline assignment: CDR1 SGHAT and CDR2 FQNNGV. V was clipped by 4 bases and J by 6 bases, with 19 bases between them. The CDR3 runs 16 residues. The CDR3 nucleotides are TGTGCCAGCAGCTGGAACGTAGGGAGATTAGGCAATGAGCAGTTCTTC. Residues: CASSWNVGRLGNEQFF.

This clone occurred a few times. This chain uses TRBV27 with TRBJ1-5; D might be TRBD1 (5 bases). This CDR3 has 17 amino acids. Germline lookup yields CDR1 MNHEY and CDR2 SMNVEV (reference sequence). V gave up 5 bases and J gave up 6 bases, with 23 bases separating them. CDR3 sequence reads: CASSPQEWQGRFQPQHF. The CDR3 coding sequence is TGTGCCAGCAGTCCCCAGGAATGGCAGGGAAGGTTTCAGCCCCAGCATTTT.

The J gene is TRBJ2-2, the V gene TRBV19; tentative D call: TRBD2 (5 bases). This CDR3 region has 15 residues. Trimming took off 5 bases at V and 5 bases at J, with 15 bases between the two ends. Germline assignment: CDR1 LNHDA and CDR2 SQIVND (reference sequence). CDR3 amino acids: CASSVGRELTGELFF. The CDR3 DNA sequence: TGTGCCAGTAGTGTGGGGAGAGAGTTGACCGGGGAGCTGTTTTTT.

This clone has a single count. CDR3 coding DNA: TGTGCCAGCAGTTCCGGACTAGCGGGGGTGTCCTACAATGAGCAGTTCTTC. Amino acid sequence: CASSSGLAGVSYNEQFF. This chain links TRBV27 with TRBJ2-1, with 13 bases lining up with TRBD2. This CDR3 comprises 17 residues. Per germline, CDR1 MNHEY and CDR2 SMNVEV (reference sequence). The V segment lost 4 bases and the J segment 1 base; nucleotides outside the gene matches: 4.

This clone occurred once. The chain carries TRBV27 and TRBJ1-2; D might be TRBD1 (6 bases). This CDR3 has 13 amino acids. Deletions cut 4 bases from V and 4 bases from J, with 10 bases between. Per germline, CDR1 MNHEY and CDR2 SMNVEV (reference sequence). CDR3 loop: CASSSPRGYGYTF. CDR3 in DNA: TGTGCCAGCAGTTCTCCCAGGGGCTATGGCTACACCTTC.

The chain couples TRBV7-2 to TRBJ2-7; 11 nucleotides align to TRBD2. Germline loops: CDR1 SGHTA, CDR2 FQGNSA. Trimming took 5 bases from V and 2 from J; bases not matched to a gene: 5. The length of the CDR3 is 15 residues. CDR3 sequence (DNA): TGTGCCAGCAGCCGTACTAGCGGGGGACCCTACGAGCAGTACTTC. Protein product: CASSRTSGGPYEQYF.